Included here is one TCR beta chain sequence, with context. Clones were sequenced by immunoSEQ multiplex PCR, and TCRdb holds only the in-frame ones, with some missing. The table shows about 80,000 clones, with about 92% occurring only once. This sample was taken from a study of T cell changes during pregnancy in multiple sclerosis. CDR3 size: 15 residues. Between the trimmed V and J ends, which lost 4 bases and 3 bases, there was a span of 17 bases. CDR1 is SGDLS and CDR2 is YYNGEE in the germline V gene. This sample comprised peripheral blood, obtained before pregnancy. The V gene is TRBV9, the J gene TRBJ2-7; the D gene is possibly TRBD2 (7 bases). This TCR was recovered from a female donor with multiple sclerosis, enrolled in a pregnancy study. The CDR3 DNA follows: TGTGCCAGCAGCCCCTTTTCAGGGGAGGGCTACGAGCAGTACTTC. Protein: CASSPFSGEGYEQYF. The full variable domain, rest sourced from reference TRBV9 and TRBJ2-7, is DSGVTQTPKHLITATGQRVTLRCSPRSGDLSVYWYQQSLDQGLQFLIQYYNGEERAKGNILERFSAQQFPDLHSELNLSSLELGDSALYFCASSPFSGEGYEQYFGPGTRLTVT.